This paragraph covers one T cell receptor beta chain sequence. The data belong to a study of blood T cell repertoires in COVID-19. The wider study: COVID-19 samples collected from the United States, Italy and Spain covered acute and convalescent phases.

V was shortened by 5 bases and J by 0 bases, with 9 bases between the two germline ends. The CDR3 totals 14 residues. The germline gives CDR1 SGHVS, CDR2 FNYEAQ. Libraries were prepared by immunoSEQ multiplex PCR; TCRdb keeps only in-frame clonotypes and omits some of them. This sample has about 290,000 clones, with approximately 86% found just once. This sequence originates from a woman aged 45 to 65 with active or convalescent COVID-19. The rearrangement uses TRBV7-6 and TRBJ2-3; D is perhaps TRBD2 (5 bases). Input material: peripheral blood. This CDR3 reads CASSRTSSTDTQYF. CDR3 sequence (DNA): TGTGCCAGCAGCAGGACTTCGAGCACAGATACGCAGTATTTT.